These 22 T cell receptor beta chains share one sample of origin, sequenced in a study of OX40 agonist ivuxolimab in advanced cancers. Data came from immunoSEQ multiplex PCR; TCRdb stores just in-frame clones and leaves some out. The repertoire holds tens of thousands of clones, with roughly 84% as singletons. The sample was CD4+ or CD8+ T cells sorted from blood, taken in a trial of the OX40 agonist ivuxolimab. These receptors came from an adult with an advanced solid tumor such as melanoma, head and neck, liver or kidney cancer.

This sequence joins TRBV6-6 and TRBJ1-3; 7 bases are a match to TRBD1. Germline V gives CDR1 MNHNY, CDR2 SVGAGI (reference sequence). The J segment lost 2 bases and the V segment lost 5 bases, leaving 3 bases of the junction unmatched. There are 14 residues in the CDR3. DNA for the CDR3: TGTGCCAGCAGTCAGGGGGTAACTGGAAACACCATATATTTT. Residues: CASSQGVTGNTIYF.

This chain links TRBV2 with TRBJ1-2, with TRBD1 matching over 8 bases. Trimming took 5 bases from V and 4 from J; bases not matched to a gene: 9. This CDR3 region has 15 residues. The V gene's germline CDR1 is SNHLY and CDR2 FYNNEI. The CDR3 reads CASSIQGEVGYGYTF. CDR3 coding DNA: TGTGCCAGCAGTATACAGGGGGAGGTTGGCTATGGCTACACCTTC.

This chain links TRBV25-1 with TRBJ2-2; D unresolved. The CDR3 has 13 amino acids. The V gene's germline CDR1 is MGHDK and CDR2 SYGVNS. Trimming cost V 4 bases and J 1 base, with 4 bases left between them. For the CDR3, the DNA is TGTGCCAGCAGTGTTCAGAACACCGGGGAGCTGTTTTTT. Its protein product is CASSVQNTGELFF.

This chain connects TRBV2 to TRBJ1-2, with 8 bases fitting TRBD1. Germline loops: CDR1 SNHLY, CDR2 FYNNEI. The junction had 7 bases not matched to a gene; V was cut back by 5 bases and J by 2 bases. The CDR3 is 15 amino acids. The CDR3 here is CASSPTGVGNYGYTF. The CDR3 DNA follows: TGTGCCAGCAGTCCGACAGGGGTTGGGAACTATGGCTACACCTTC.

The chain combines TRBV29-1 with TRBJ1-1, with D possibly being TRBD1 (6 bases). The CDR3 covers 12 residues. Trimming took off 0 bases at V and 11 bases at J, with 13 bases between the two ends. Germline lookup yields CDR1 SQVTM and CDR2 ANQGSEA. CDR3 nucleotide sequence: TGCAGCGTTGAAGAACCTCGGGGGCGGGCTTTCTTT. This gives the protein CSVEEPRGRAFF.

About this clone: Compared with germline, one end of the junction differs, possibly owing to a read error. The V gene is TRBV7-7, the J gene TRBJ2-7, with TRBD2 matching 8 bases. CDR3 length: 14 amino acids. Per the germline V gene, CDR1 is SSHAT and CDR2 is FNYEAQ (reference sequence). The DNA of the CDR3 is TGTGCTAGCAGCTTAAACGGGAGGGACACCGAGCAGTACTTC. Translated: CASSLNGRDTEQYF.

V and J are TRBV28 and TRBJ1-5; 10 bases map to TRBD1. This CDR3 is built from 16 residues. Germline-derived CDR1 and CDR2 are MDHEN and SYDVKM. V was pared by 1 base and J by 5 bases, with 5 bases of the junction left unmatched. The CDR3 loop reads CASSLSGQGSDQPQHF. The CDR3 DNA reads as TGTGCCAGCAGTTTATCGGGACAGGGGAGCGATCAGCCCCAGCATTTT. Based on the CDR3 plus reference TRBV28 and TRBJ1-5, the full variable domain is DVKVTQSSRYLVKRTGEKVFLECVQDMDHENMFWYRQDPGLGLRLIYFSYDVKMKEKGDIPEGYSVSREKKERFSLILESASTNQTSMYLCASSLSGQGSDQPQHFGDGTRLSIL.

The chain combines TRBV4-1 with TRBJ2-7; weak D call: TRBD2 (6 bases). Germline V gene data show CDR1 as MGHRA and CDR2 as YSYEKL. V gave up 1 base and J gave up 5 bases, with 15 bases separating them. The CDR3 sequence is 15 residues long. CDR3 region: CASSQAGTFGHEQYF. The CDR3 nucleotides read TGCGCCAGCAGCCAAGCCGGGACTTTTGGCCACGAGCAGTACTTC.

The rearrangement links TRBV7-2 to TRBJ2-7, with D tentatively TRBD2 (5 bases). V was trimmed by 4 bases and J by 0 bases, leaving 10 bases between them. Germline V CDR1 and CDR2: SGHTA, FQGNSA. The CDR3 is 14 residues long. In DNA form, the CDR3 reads TGTGCCAGCAGCTCCCGGACTGCCTCCTACGAGCAGTACTTC. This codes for CASSSRTASYEQYF.

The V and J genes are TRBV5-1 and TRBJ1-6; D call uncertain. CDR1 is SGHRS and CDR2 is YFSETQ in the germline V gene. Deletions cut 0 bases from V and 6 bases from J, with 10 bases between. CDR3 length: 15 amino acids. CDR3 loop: CASSLDIGSNSPLHF. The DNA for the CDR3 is TGCGCCAGCAGCTTGGACATAGGATCTAATTCACCCCTCCACTTT.

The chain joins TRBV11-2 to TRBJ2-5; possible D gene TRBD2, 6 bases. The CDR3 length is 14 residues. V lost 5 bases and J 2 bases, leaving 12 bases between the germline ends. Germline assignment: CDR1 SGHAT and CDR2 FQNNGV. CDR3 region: CASSPWGGQETQYF. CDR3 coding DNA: TGTGCCAGCAGCCCCTGGGGAGGACAAGAGACCCAGTACTTC. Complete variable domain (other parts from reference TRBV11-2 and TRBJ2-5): EAGVAQSPRYKIIEKRQSVAFWCNPISGHATLYWYQQILGQGPKLLIQFQNNGVVDDSQLPKDRFSAERLKGVDSTLKIQPAKLEDSAVYLCASSPWGGQETQYFGPGTRLLVL.

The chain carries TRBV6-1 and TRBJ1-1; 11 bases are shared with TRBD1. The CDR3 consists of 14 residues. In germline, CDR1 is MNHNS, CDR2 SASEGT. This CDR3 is CVHRRGQGAAEAFF. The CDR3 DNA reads TGTGTCCACCGTCGAGGACAGGGGGCTGCTGAAGCTTTCTTT.

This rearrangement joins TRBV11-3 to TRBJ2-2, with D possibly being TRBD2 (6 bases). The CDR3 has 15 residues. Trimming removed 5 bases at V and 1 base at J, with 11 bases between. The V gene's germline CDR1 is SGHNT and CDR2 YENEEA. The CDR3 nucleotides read TGTGCCAGCAGCAGGGACTCCATGAACACCGGGGAGCTGTTTTTT. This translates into CASSRDSMNTGELFF.

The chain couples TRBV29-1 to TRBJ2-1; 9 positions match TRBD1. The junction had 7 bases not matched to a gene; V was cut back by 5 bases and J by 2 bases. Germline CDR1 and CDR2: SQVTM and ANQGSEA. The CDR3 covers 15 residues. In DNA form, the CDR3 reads TGCAGCGTTTTCGGACAGGGGAGCCCCTACAATGAGCAGTTCTTC. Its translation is CSVFGQGSPYNEQFF.

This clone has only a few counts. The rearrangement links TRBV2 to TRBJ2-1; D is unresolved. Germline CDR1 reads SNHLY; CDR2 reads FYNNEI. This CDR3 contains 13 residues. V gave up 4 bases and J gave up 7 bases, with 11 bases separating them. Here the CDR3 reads CASSVASPNEQFF. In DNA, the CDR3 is TGTGCCAGCAGTGTTGCATCACCGAATGAGCAGTTCTTC.

The CDR3 bases are TGTGCCAGCAGTGAATTGCGACAGGGTGCCGGGGAGCTGTTTTTT. As protein: CASSELRQGAGELFF. The chain has TRBV6-1 and TRBJ2-2, with 7 bases identical to TRBD1. The ends lost 2 bases at V and 6 bases at J; junction bases unmatched: 6. This CDR3 comprises 15 residues. Looked up from germline, CDR1 is MNHNS and CDR2 is SASEGT.

The CDR3 sequence is CASSPRGMTGELFF. The CDR3 DNA sequence: TGTGCCAGCAGCCCTCGGGGTATGACCGGGGAGCTGTTTTTT. J is TRBJ2-2 and V is TRBV7-9, with D maybe TRBD2 (5 bases). CDR1 SEHNR and CDR2 FQNEAQ come from the germline V gene (reference sequence). The CDR3 covers 14 residues. Deletions cut 5 bases from V and 5 bases from J, with 12 bases between.

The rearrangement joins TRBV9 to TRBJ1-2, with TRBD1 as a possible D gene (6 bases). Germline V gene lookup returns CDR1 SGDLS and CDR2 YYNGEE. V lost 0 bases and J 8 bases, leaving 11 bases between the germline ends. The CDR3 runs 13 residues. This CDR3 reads CASSVDGGQGYTF. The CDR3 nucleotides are TGTGCCAGCAGCGTAGATGGGGGGCAAGGCTACACCTTC.

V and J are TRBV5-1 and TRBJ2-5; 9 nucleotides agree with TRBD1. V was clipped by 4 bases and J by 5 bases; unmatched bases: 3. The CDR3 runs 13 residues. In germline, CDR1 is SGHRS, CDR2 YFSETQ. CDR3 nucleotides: TGCGCCAGCAGCCGGGACAGGGCGGAGACCCAGTACTTC. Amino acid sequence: CASSRDRAETQYF.

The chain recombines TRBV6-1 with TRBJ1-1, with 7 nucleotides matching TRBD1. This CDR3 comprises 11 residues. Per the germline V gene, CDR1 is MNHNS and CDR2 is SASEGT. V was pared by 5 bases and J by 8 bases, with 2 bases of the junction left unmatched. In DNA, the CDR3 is TGTGCCAGCAGTCGGGACAGCGAAGCTTTCTTT. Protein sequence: CASSRDSEAFF.

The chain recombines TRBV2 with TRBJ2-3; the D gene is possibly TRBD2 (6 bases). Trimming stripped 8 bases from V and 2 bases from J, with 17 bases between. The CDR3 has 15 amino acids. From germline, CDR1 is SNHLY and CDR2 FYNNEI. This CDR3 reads CASDMLARYTDTQYF. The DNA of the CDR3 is TGTGCCAGCGATATGCTAGCGAGATACACAGATACGCAGTATTTT.

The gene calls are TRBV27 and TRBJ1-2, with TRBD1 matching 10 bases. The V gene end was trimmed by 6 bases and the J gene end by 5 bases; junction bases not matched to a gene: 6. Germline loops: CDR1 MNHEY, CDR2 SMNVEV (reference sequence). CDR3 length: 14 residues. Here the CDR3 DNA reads TGTGCCAGCAGGCCGACAGGGGGCGAGTATGGCTACACCTTC. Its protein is CASRPTGGEYGYTF.